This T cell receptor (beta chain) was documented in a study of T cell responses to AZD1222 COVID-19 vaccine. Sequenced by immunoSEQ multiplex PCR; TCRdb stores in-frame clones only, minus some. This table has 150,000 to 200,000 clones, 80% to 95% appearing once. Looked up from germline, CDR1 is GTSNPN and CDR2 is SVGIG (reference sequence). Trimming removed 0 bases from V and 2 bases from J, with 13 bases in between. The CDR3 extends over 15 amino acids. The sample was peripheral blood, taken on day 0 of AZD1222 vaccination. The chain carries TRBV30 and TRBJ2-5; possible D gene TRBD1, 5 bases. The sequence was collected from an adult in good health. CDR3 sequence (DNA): TGTGCCTGGAGTGTACTGTTGGGGCCTCAAGAGACCCAGTACTTC. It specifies CAWSVLLGPQETQYF.